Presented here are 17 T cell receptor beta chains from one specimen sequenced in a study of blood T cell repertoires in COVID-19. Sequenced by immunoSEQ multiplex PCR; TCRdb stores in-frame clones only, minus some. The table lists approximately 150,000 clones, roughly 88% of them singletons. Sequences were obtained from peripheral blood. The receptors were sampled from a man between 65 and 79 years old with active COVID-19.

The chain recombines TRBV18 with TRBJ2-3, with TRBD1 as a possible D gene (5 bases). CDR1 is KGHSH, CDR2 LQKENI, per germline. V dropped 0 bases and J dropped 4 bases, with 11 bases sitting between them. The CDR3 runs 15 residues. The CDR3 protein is CASSPPGATADTQYF. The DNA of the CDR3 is TGTGCCAGCTCACCACCAGGGGCCACGGCAGATACGCAGTATTTT. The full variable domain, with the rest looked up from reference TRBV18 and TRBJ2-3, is NAGVMQNPRHLVRRRGQEARLRCSPMKGHSHVYWYRQLPEEGLKFMVYLQKENIIDESGMPKERFSAEFPKEGPSILRIQQVVRGDSAAYFCASSPPGATADTQYFGPGTRLTVL.

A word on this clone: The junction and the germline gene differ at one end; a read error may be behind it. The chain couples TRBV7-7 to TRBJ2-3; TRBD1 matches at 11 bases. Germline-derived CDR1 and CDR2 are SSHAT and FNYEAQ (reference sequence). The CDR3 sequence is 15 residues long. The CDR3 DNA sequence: TGTGCTAGCAGCAAGGACAGGGGGCCCACAGATACGCAGTATTTT. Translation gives CASSKDRGPTDTQYF.

DNA for the CDR3: TGTGCCAGCAAGGTTTCGGGTAATTCACCCCTCCACTTT. Its translation is CASKVSGNSPLHF. The chain carries TRBV6-5 and TRBJ1-6; D remains unclear. Germline V CDR1 and CDR2: MNHEY, SVGAGI. Trimming left V 7 bases short and J 6 bases short, with 10 bases between. This CDR3 comprises 13 residues.

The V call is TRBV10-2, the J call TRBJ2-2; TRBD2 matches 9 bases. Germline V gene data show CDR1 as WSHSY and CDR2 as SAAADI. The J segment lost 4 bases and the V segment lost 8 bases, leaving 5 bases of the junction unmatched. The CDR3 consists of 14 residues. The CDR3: CASLSGRGTGELFF. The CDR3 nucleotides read TGCGCCAGCCTTAGCGGGAGAGGCACCGGGGAGCTGTTTTTT.

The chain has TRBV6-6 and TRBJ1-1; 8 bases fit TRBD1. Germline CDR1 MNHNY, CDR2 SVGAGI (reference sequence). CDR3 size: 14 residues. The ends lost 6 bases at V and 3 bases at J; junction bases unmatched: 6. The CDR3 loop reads CASRSTGVDTEAFF. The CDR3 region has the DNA TGTGCCAGCAGATCGACAGGGGTCGACACTGAAGCTTTCTTT.

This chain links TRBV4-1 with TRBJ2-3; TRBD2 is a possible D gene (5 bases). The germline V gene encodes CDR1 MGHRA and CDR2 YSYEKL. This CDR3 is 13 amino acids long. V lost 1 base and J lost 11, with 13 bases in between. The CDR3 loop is CASSQVGLVKQYF. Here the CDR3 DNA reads TGCGCCAGCAGCCAAGTCGGACTGGTGAAGCAGTATTTT.

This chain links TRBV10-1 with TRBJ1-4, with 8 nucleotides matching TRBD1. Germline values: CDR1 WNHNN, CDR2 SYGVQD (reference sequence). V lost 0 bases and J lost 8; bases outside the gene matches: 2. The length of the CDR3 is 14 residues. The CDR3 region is CASSESGTGEKLFF. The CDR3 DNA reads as TGCGCCAGCAGTGAGTCCGGGACAGGCGAAAAACTGTTTTTT.

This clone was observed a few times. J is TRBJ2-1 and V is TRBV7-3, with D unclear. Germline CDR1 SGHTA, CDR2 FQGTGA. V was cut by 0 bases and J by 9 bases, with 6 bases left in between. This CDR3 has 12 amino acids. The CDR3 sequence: CASSLTGVEQFF. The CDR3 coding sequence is TGTGCCAGCAGCTTAACGGGCGTTGAGCAGTTCTTC.

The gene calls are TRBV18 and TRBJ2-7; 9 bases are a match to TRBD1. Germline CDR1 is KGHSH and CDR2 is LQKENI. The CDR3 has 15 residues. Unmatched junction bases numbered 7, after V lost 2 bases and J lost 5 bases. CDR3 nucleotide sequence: TGTGCCAGCTCACCAAGGGACAGGGTAGGCCACGAGCAGTACTTC. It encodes CASSPRDRVGHEQYF.

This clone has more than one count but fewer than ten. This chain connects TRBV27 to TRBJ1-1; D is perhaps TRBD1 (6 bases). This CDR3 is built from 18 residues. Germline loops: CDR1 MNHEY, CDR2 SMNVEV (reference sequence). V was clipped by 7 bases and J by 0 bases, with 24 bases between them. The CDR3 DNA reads TGTGCCAGCAATTTGAATAGGGTGGACAGCCACATGAACACTGAAGCTTTCTTT. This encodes CASNLNRVDSHMNTEAFF.

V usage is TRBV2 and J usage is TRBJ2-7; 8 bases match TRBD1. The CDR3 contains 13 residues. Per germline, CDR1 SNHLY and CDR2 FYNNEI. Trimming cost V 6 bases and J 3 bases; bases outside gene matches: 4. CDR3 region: CASSAGTGYEQYF. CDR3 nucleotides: TGTGCCAGCAGCGCCGGGACAGGCTACGAGCAGTACTTC.

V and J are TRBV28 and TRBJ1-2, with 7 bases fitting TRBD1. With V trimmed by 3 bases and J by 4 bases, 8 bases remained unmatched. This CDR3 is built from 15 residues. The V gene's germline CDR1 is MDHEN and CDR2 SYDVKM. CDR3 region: CASSLATGWSYGYTF. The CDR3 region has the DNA TGTGCCAGCAGTTTGGCGACAGGGTGGAGCTATGGCTACACCTTC.

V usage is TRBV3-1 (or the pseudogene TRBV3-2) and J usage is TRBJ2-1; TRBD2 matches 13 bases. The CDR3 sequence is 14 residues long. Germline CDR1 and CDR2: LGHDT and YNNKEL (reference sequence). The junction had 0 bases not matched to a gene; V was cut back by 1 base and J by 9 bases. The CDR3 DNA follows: TGTGCCAGCAGCCAAGGGACTAGCGGGAGTGAGCAGTTCTTC. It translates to CASSQGTSGSEQFF.

The CDR3: CASTLTYAEAFF. The CDR3 DNA reads TGTGCCAGCACCCTTACTTACGCTGAAGCTTTCTTT. The chain has TRBV6-6 and TRBJ1-1; D gene unclear. In germline, CDR1 is MNHNY, CDR2 SVGAGI (reference sequence). V gave up 7 bases and J gave up 6 bases, with 12 bases separating them. The CDR3 length is 12 residues.

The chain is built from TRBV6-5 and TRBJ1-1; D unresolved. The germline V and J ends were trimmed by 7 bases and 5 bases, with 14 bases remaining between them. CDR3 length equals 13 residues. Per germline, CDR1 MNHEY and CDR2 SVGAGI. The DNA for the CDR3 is TGTGCCAGCACGGTCGGGGATCGAACTGAAGCTTTCTTT. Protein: CASTVGDRTEAFF.

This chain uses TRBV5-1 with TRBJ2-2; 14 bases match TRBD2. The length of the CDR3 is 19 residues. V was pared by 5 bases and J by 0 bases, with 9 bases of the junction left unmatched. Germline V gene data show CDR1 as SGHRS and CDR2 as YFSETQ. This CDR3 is CASSSKGLAGVTNTGELFF. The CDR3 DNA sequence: TGCGCCAGCAGTTCGAAGGGACTAGCGGGAGTTACGAACACCGGGGAGCTGTTTTTT.

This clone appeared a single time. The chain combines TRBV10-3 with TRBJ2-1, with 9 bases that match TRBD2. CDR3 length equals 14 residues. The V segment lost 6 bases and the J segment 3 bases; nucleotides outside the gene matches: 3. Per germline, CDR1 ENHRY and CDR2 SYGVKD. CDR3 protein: CAIRSSGNYNEQFF. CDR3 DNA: TGTGCCATCAGATCTAGCGGGAACTACAATGAGCAGTTCTTC.